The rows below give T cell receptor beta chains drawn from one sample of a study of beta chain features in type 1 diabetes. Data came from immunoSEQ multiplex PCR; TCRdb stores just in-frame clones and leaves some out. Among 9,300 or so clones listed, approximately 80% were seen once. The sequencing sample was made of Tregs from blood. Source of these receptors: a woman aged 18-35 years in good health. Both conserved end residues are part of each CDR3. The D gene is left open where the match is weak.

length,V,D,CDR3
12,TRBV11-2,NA,CASSFLSYEQYF
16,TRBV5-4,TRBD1,CASSLPRDRGPTEAFF
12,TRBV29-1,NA,CSVGGRGNEQFF
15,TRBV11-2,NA,CASSLMWGGKEDAFF
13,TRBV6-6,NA,CASSSGNYNEQFF
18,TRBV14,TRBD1,CASSQDRAGTGLTGEQYF
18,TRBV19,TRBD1,CASSKVMRLGTENNEQFF
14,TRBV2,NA,CASSEELFNYGYTF
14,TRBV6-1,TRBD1,CASRAGGAKNIQYF
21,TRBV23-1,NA,CASSQSGSQGLILHAMDEQFF
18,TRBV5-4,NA,CASSSSGGLASGANVLTF
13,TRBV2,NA,CASRPGVTGELFF
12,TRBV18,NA,CASSPTGGGTHF
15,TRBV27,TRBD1,CASSQSGQGNSPLHF
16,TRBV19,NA,CASSIMSISGANVLTF
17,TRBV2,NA,CASTAIRAGASTGELFF
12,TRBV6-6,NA,CASRRVTGELFF
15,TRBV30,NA,CAWRFLGQGRTEAFF
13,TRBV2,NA,CASSPTDNTEAFF
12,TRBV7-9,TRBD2,CASRGTSGEQFF
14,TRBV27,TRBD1,CASGGQGARNEQLF
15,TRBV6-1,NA,CASSEESGHNYGYTF
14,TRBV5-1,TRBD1,CASSLAQGKETQYF
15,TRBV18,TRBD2,CASSPKRGSSNEQYF
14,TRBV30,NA,CAWRVGGTNYGYTF
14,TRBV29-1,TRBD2,CSVVRAGGYNEQFF
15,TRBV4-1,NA,CASSQPGQGTDTQYF
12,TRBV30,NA,CAWSTSGYEQYF
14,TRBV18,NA,CASSTAPPDTEAFF
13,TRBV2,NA,CASSFYVNTEAFF
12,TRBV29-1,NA,CSVAREPGELFF
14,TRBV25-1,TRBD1,CASSEWTGGEKLFF
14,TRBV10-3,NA,CAIRGSGSLEKLFF
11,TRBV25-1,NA,CASTGVYGYTF
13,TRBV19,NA,CASKAGDNSPLHF
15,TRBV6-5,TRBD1,CASSYSLRTGDEQYF
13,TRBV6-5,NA,CASGGLGGETQYF
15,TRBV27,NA,CASSLRGIAAYEQYF
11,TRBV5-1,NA,CASRQVGEQYF
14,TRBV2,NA,CASSVASGYNEQFF
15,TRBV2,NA,CASSWGGSRNTEAFF
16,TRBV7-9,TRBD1,CASSKLRDRAVNTIYF
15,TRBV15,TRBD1,CATSRRQGATYEQYF
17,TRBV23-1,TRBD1,CASSRQGKIETNYGYTF
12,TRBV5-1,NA,CASNGQQETQYF
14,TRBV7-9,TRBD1,CASSLGQGFNEQFF
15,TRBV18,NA,CASSPERELGYGYTF
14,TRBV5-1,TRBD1,CASRQGASTGELFF
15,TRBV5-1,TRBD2,CASRTGTSAYNEQFF
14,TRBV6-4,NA,CASSALQGAGELFF
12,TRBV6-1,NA,CASSSTGSGYTF
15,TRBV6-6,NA,CASHPIRGPNQPQHF
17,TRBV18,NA,CASSQPGHGTNLVEQYF
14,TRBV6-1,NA,CASSTGFINQPQHF
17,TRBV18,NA,CASSPLLGGVSYNEQFF
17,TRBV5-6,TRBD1,CASSLVPTGTVNGELFF
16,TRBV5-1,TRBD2,CASSLIPSGGTGELFF
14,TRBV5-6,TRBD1,CASSEGQNTDTQYF
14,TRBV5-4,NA,CASSLALANNEQFF